Below, 24 T cell receptor beta chains from the same sample are listed, as sequenced in a study of T cell responses to AZD1222 COVID-19 vaccine. The method was immunoSEQ multiplex PCR; TCRdb's version includes in-frame clones alone and lacks a portion of them. The data contain 150,000 to 200,000 clones, roughly nine tenths of them singletons. This specimen was peripheral blood, taken 28 days after the second AZD1222 dose. These receptors were obtained from an adult who received the AZD1222 COVID-19 vaccine.

The table lists this clone with a few counts. The chain combines TRBV19 with TRBJ2-7, with 8 nucleotides matching TRBD2. The germline CDR1 and CDR2 sequences are LNHDA and SQIVND (reference sequence). V dropped 6 bases and J dropped 2; count of bases not matched to a gene: 9. This CDR3 contains 15 residues. CDR3 nucleotide sequence: TGTGCCAGTAGGGATGGGGCGGGAGGCACCTACGAGCAGTACTTC. Its protein is CASRDGAGGTYEQYF.

This clone has only a few counts. V and J are TRBV2 and TRBJ1-3; TRBD1 might be the D (5 bases). The V gene's germline CDR1 is SNHLY and CDR2 FYNNEI. The CDR3 has 15 residues. Deletions cut 0 bases from V and 4 bases from J, with 10 bases between. For the CDR3, the DNA is TGTGCCAGCAGTGAAGCTGGGGGAAGGGGAAACACCATATATTTT. Its translation: CASSEAGGRGNTIYF.

The gene calls are TRBV4-2 and TRBJ2-7, with D uncertain. Germline assignment: CDR1 LGHNA and CDR2 YNFKEQ. This CDR3 spans 13 amino acids. Trimming removed 3 bases from V and 0 bases from J, with 6 bases in between. The CDR3 spells CASSQSSSYEQYF. The DNA of the CDR3 is TGTGCCAGCAGCCAGTCTAGCTCCTACGAGCAGTACTTC.

The chain joins TRBV6-5 to TRBJ2-7, with 10 bases identical to TRBD1. Germline-derived CDR1 and CDR2 are MNHEY and SVGAGI. The CDR3 is 13 residues long. In DNA form, the CDR3 reads TGTACAAGCAGAAGGACAGGGGGCTACGAGCAGTACTTC. As protein: CTSRRTGGYEQYF.

This chain joins TRBV28 and TRBJ2-5, with D possibly matching TRBD2 (7 bases). Germline CDR1 reads MDHEN; CDR2 reads SYDVKM. The CDR3 runs 16 residues. V gave up 4 bases and J gave up 5 bases, with 20 bases separating them. DNA for the CDR3: TGTGCCAGCAGTTCACCCGATAGGGGGGGGCAGGAGACCCAGTACTTC. Protein: CASSSPDRGGQETQYF. The whole variable domain, remainder taken from reference TRBV28 and TRBJ2-5, is DVKVTQSSRYLVKRTGEKVFLECVQDMDHENMFWYRQDPGLGLRLIYFSYDVKMKEKGDIPEGYSVSREKKERFSLILESASTNQTSMYLCASSSPDRGGQETQYFGPGTRLLVL.

This chain joins TRBV11-2 and TRBJ2-1; unclear D gene. Between the trimmed V and J ends, which lost 10 bases and 7 bases, there was a span of 8 bases. The CDR3 is 10 residues long. Germline CDR1 and CDR2: SGHAT and FQNNGV. The CDR3 sequence is CATGRNEQFF. CDR3 DNA sequence: TGTGCCACCGGACGGAATGAGCAGTTCTTC.

V usage is TRBV9 and J usage is TRBJ1-2; no clear D. CDR3 length: 11 amino acids. In germline, CDR1 is SGDLS, CDR2 YYNGEE. The V end was cut by 4 bases, the J end by 13 bases, with 14 bases between. The CDR3 loop is CASSSSEELTF. In nucleotides, the CDR3 is TGTGCCAGCAGCTCATCAGAGGAGCTCACCTTC.

This clone has just a few counts. The rearrangement links TRBV6-5 to TRBJ1-1; D is unresolved. The V end was cut by 3 bases, the J end by 6 bases, with 14 bases between. CDR1 and CDR2 from the germline V gene are MNHEY and SVGAGI. This CDR3 is 14 amino acids long. The CDR3 DNA reads as TGTGCCAGCAGTTATAACACCCGGCGGTCTGAAGCTTTCTTT. This translates into CASSYNTRRSEAFF.

V is TRBV15 and J is TRBJ1-2; TRBD1 aligns across 7 bases. CDR3 length: 14 residues. CDR1 and CDR2 (germline): LNHNV, YYDKDF (reference sequence). J lost 2 bases, V lost 3 bases, and 3 bases had no gene match. The CDR3 is CATSSGQANYGYTF. In DNA form, the CDR3 reads TGTGCCACCAGCAGTGGACAGGCCAACTATGGCTACACCTTC.

The CDR3 here is CASSPTAAAGATMRQFF. The CDR3 coding sequence is TGTGCCAGCAGCCCTACGGCGGCAGCGGGCGCTACAATGAGGCAGTTCTTC. This rearrangement joins TRBV7-3 to TRBJ2-1; D is perhaps TRBD2 (6 bases). The length of the CDR3 is 17 residues. Trimming took 5 bases from V and 12 from J, leaving 29 bases between them. CDR1 and CDR2 from the germline V gene are SGHTA and FQGTGA.

The rearrangement uses TRBV7-9 and TRBJ2-7, with D hard to call. The CDR3 length is 15 residues. V lost 4 bases and J lost 1, with 14 bases in between. CDR1 and CDR2 from the germline V gene are SEHNR and FQNEAQ (reference sequence). DNA for the CDR3: TGTGCCAGCAGCTCGACCCCGTCAGTGTCCTACGAGCAGTACTTC. Translating it yields CASSSTPSVSYEQYF.

J is TRBJ2-7 and V is TRBV6-1; TRBD2 agrees at 12 bases. CDR3 length: 14 amino acids. Germline loops: CDR1 MNHNS, CDR2 SASEGT. Trimming took 2 bases from V and 4 from J; bases not matched to a gene: 0. CDR3 coding DNA: TGTGCCAGCAGTGAACTAGCGGGAGGGTACGAGCAGTACTTC. Protein sequence: CASSELAGGYEQYF.

The chain couples TRBV6-5 to TRBJ1-5, with a tentative D call TRBD1 (6 bases). V shed 6 bases and J shed 7 bases, with 13 bases lying between them. CDR1 and CDR2 from the germline V gene are MNHEY and SVGAGI. The CDR3 runs 13 residues. The CDR3, as DNA: TGTGCCAGCAGCTCACAGGGCGGGCAGCCCCAGCATTTT. This gives the protein CASSSQGGQPQHF.

This chain joins TRBV5-1 and TRBJ1-2; a weak D match, TRBD1 (5 bases). There are 11 residues in the CDR3. From germline, CDR1 is SGHRS and CDR2 YFSETQ. V was trimmed by 4 bases and J by 7 bases, leaving 8 bases between them. The CDR3 nucleotides are TGCGCCAGCAGCGCCACAGGTGGCTACACCTTC. Its protein product is CASSATGGYTF.

Only a few counts were recorded for this clone. The chain links TRBV10-3 to TRBJ1-2, with a possible D match to TRBD1 (5 bases). Germline assignment: CDR1 ENHRY and CDR2 SYGVKD. Trimming pared 6 bases from V and 1 base from J, leaving 12 bases between. The CDR3 runs to 14 residues. CDR3 DNA: TGTGCCATCAGCGGAAGACAGCATAACTATGGCTACACCTTC. Translating gives CAISGRQHNYGYTF.

This clone was found once. The chain combines TRBV4-1 with TRBJ2-2; 8 bases fit TRBD1. CDR1 MGHRA and CDR2 YSYEKL come from the germline V gene. The CDR3 contains 20 residues. V was clipped by 0 bases and J by 1 base; unmatched bases: 13. CDR3 sequence: CASSQEGAGRGRQNTGELFF. CDR3 DNA sequence: TGCGCCAGCAGCCAAGAAGGGGCGGGCAGGGGGCGCCAGAACACCGGGGAGCTGTTTTTT.

This chain uses TRBV5-1 with TRBJ1-6; 7 bases align to TRBD1. The CDR3 has 13 residues. Germline-derived CDR1 and CDR2 are SGHRS and YFSETQ. Trimming removed 4 bases from V and 8 bases from J; junction bases left unmatched: 3. The CDR3 is CASSRDSYSPLHF. The CDR3 DNA reads as TGCGCCAGCAGCCGGGACAGTTATTCACCCCTCCACTTT.

About this clone: The junction differs from germline at one of its ends, possibly a read error. The CDR3 sequence is CASSSNRHGTGNNEQFF. DNA of the CDR3: TGTGCTAGCAGCTCCAACAGGCACGGGACAGGGAACAATGAGCAGTTCTTC. V is TRBV7-7 and J is TRBJ2-1, with 9 bases fitting TRBD1. Germline V gives CDR1 SSHAT, CDR2 FNYEAQ (reference sequence). The CDR3 consists of 17 residues.

The CDR3 DNA is TGTGCCAGCAGGAGAGGAGTAAATGAAAAACTGTTTTTT. Protein product: CASRRGVNEKLFF. V gene TRBV2 combines with J gene TRBJ1-4; D remains ambiguous. The CDR3 runs to 13 residues. Germline lookup yields CDR1 SNHLY and CDR2 FYNNEI. V was pared by 6 bases and J by 5 bases, with 10 bases between.

The gene calls are TRBV10-3 and TRBJ1-1; 8 nucleotides match TRBD1. J lost 4 bases, V lost 8 bases, and 6 bases had no gene match. The CDR3 totals 13 residues. Germline values: CDR1 ENHRY, CDR2 SYGVKD. CDR3 nucleotide sequence: TGTGCCATCGGGGGACAGGCTGTCACTGAAGCTTTCTTT. It encodes CAIGGQAVTEAFF.

The rearrangement joins TRBV6-5 to TRBJ2-7; D not certain. Germline V gene sequence: CDR1 MNHEY, CDR2 SVGAGI. The ends were cut back, 11 bases at V and 7 bases at J, with 15 bases in the middle. The CDR3 contains 11 residues. CDR3 sequence (DNA): TGTGCCTGCCTACTGAAGGGTGAGCAGTACTTC. Encoded protein: CACLLKGEQYF.

V and J are TRBV6-4 and TRBJ1-1, with D possibly being TRBD1 (6 bases). The CDR3 has 14 amino acids. The V gene's germline CDR1 is MRHNA and CDR2 SNTAGT. V was pared by 3 bases and J by 7 bases, with 15 bases between. The CDR3: CASSDSDSSFEAFF. The CDR3 bases are TGTGCCAGCAGTGATTCGGACAGCTCGTTTGAAGCTTTCTTT.

V and J are TRBV28 and TRBJ1-2; TRBD1 is a possible D gene (5 bases). This CDR3 has 14 residues. CDR1 MDHEN and CDR2 SYDVKM come from the germline V gene. Trimming took 7 bases from V and 0 from J, leaving 12 bases between them. DNA of the CDR3: TGTGCCAGCACCAGGACACCGACTAACTATGGCTACACCTTC. Translation: CASTRTPTNYGYTF.

The chain combines TRBV5-4 with TRBJ2-2, with 10 bases that match TRBD2. The CDR3 contains 15 residues. In germline, CDR1 is SGHNT, CDR2 YYREEE (reference sequence). With 0 bases clipped from V and 11 bases from J, the junction kept 7 bases outside the gene matches. The CDR3 region has the DNA TGTGCCAGCAGCTTGGCCTTAGTAGCGGGAGGAGAGCTGTTTTTT. Translation gives CASSLALVAGGELFF.